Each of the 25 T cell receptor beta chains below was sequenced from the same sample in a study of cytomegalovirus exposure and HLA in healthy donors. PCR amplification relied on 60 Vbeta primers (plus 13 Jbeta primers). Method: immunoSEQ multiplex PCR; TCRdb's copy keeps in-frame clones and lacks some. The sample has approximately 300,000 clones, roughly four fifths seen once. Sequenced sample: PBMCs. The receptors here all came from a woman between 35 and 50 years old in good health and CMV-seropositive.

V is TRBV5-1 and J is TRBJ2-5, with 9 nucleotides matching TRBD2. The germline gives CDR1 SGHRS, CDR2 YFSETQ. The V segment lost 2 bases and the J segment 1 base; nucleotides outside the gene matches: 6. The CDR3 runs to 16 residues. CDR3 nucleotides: TGCGCCAGCAGCTTATTCAAACTAGCGGGCCAAGAGACCCAGTACTTC. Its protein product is CASSLFKLAGQETQYF.

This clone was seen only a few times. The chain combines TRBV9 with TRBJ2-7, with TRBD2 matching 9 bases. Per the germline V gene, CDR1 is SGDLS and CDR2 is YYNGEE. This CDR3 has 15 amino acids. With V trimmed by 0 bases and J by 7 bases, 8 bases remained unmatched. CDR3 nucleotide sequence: TGTGCCAGCAGCGTAGGCTTAGCGGGAGTTAATGAGCAGTACTTC. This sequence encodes CASSVGLAGVNEQYF. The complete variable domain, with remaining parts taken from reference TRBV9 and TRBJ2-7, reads DSGVTQTPKHLITATGQRVTLRCSPRSGDLSVYWYQQSLDQGLQFLIQYYNGEERAKGNILERFSAQQFPDLHSELNLSSLELGDSALYFCASSVGLAGVNEQYFGPGTRLTVT.

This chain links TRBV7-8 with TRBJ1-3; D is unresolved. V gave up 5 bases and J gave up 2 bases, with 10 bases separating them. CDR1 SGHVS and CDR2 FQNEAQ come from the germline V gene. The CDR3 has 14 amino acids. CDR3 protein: CASSASVAGNTIYF. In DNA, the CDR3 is TGTGCCAGCAGCGCCTCGGTAGCTGGAAACACCATATATTTT.

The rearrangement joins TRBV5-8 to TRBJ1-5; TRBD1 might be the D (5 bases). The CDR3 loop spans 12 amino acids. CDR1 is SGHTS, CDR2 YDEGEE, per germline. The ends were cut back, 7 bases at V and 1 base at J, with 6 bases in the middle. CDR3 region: CASGGSNQPQHF. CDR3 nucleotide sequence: TGTGCCAGCGGGGGGAGCAATCAGCCCCAGCATTTT.

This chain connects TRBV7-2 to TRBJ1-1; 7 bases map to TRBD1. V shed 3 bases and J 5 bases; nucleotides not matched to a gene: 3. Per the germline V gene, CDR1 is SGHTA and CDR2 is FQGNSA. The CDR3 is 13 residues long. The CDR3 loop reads CASSLGQLTEAFF. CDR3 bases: TGTGCCAGCAGCTTGGGACAGTTAACTGAAGCTTTCTTT. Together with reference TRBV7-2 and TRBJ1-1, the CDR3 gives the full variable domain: GAGVSQSPSNKVTEKGKDVELRCDPISGHTALYWYRQSLGQGLEFLIYFQGNSAPDKSGLPSDRFSAERTGGSVSTLTIQRTQQEDSAVYLCASSLGQLTEAFFGQGTRLTVV.

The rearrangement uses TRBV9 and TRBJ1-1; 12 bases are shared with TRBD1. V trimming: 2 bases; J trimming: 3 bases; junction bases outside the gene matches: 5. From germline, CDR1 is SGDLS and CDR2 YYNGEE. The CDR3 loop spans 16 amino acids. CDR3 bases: TGTGCCAGCAGCGTGCGGGACAGGGGGCCCTACACTGAAGCTTTCTTT. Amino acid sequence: CASSVRDRGPYTEAFF. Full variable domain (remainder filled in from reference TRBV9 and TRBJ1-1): DSGVTQTPKHLITATGQRVTLRCSPRSGDLSVYWYQQSLDQGLQFLIQYYNGEERAKGNILERFSAQQFPDLHSELNLSSLELGDSALYFCASSVRDRGPYTEAFFGQGTRLTVV.

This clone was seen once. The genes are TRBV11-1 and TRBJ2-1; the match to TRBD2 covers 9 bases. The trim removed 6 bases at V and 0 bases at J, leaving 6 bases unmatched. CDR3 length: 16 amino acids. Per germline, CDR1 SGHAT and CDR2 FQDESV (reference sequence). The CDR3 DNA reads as TGTGCCAGCAGTTGGGGGACTAGCCTCTCCTACAATGAGCAGTTCTTC. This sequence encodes CASSWGTSLSYNEQFF.

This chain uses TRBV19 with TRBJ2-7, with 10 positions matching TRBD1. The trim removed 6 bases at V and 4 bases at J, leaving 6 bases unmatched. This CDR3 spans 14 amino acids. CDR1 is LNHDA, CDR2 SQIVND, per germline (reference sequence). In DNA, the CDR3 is TGTGCCAGTAGAGGACAGGGGGGAGTTTACGAGCAGTACTTC. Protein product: CASRGQGGVYEQYF.

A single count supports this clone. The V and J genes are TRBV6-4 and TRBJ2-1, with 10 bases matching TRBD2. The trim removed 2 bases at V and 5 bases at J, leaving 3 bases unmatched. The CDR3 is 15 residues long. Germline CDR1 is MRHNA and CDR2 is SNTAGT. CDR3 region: CASSDRLAGNNEQFF. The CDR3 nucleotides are TGTGCCAGCAGTGACCGACTAGCGGGTAACAATGAGCAGTTCTTC.

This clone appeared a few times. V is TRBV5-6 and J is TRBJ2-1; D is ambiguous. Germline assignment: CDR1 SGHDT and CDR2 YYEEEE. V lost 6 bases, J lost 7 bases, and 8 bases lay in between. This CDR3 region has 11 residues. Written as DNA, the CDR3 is TGTGCCAGCAACAAGAGGAATGAGCAGTTCTTC. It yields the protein CASNKRNEQFF. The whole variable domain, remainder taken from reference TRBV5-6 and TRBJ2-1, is DAGVTQSPTHLIKTRGQQVTLRCSPKSGHDTVSWYQQALGQGPQFIFQYYEEEERQRGNFPDRFSGHQFPNYSSELNVNALLLGDSALYLCASNKRNEQFFGPGTRLTVL.

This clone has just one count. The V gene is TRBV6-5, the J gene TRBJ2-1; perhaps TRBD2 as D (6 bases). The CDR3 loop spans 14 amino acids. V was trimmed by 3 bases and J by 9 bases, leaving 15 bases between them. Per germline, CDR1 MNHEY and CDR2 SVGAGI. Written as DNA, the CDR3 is TGTGCCAGCAGTTATGGGGGACTGGGGAGTGAGCAGTTCTTC. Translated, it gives CASSYGGLGSEQFF.

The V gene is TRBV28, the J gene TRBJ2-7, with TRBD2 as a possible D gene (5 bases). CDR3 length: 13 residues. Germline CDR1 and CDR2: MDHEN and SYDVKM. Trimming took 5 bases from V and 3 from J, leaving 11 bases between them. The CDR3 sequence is CASSVGSRYEQYF. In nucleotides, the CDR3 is TGTGCCAGCAGTGTAGGGAGCCGCTACGAGCAGTACTTC.

CDR3 in amino acids: CASSPRTSGTYEQYF. CDR3 sequence (DNA): TGCGCCAGCAGTCCAAGGACTAGCGGAACCTACGAGCAGTACTTC. The chain carries TRBV4-3 and TRBJ2-7; 10 nucleotides match TRBD2. CDR1 and CDR2 (germline): LGHNA, YSLEER. CDR3 length: 15 amino acids. The V segment lost 6 bases and the J segment 2 bases; nucleotides outside the gene matches: 7.

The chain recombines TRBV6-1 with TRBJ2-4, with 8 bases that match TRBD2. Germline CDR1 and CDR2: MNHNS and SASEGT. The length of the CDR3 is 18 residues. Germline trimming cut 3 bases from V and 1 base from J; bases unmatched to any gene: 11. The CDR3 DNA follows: TGTGCCAGCAGTGATGGGCCGGGGGGGTTTTCTGCCAAAAACATTCAGTACTTC. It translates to CASSDGPGGFSAKNIQYF.

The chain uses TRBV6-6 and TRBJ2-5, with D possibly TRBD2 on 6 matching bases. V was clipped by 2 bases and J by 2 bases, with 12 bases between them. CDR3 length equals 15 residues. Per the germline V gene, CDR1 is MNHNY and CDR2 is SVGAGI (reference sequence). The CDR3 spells CASSYAGTLQETQYF. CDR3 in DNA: TGTGCCAGCAGTTACGCGGGGACGTTACAAGAGACCCAGTACTTC.

The CDR3 DNA is TGTGCCAGCAGTGCACCCGGGACAGAAAAAACCGGGGAGCTGTTTTTT. Its translation is CASSAPGTEKTGELFF. The rearrangement uses TRBV28 and TRBJ2-2; 7 bases align to TRBD1. Per the germline V gene, CDR1 is MDHEN and CDR2 is SYDVKM. CDR3 size: 16 residues. Trimming took 5 bases from V and 5 from J; bases not matched to a gene: 11.

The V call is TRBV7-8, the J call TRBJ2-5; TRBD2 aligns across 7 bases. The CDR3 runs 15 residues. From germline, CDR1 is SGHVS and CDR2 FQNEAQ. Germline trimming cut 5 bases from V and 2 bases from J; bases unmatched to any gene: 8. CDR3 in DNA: TGTGCCAGCAGCACAGGACTAGAAACTCAAGAGACCCAGTACTTC. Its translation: CASSTGLETQETQYF.

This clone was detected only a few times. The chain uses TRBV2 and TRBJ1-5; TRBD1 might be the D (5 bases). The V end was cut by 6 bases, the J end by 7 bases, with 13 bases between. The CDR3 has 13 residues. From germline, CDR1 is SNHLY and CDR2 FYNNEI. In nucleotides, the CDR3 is TGTGCCAGCAGGCAGGACAAGGCCCAGCCCCAGCATTTT. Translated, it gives CASRQDKAQPQHF.

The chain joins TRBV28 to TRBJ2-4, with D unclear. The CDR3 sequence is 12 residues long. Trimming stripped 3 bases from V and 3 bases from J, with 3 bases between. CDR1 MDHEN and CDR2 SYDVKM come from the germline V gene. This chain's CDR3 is CASSFLKNIQYF. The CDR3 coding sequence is TGTGCCAGCAGTTTCCTCAAAAACATTCAGTACTTC.

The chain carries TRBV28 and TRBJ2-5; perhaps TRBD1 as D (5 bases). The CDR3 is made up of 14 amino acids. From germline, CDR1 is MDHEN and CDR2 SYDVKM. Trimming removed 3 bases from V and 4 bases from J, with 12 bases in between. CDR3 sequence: CASSFPGLLETQYF. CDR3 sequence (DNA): TGTGCCAGCAGTTTCCCAGGGTTGTTAGAGACCCAGTACTTC.

Here the CDR3 DNA reads TGCAGCGTTGAAAGACAGGGACAGAACACTGAAGCTTTCTTT. This translates into CSVERQGQNTEAFF. The J gene is TRBJ1-1, the V gene TRBV29-1; 7 bases agree with TRBD1. CDR1 and CDR2 from the germline V gene are SQVTM and ANQGSEA. With V trimmed by 2 bases and J by 1 base, 4 bases remained unmatched. The CDR3 is 14 residues long.

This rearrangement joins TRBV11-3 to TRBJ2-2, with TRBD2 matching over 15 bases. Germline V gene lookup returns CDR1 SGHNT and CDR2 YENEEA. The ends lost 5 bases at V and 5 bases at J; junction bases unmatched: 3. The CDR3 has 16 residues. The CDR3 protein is CASSPGTSGRTGELFF. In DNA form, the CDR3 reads TGTGCCAGCAGCCCCGGGACTAGCGGGAGGACCGGGGAGCTGTTTTTT.

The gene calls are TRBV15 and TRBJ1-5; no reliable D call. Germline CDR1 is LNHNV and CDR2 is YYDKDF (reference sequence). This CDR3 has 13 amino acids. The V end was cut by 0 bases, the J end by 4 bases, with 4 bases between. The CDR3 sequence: CATSRDPNQPQHF. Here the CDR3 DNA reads TGTGCCACCAGCAGAGATCCTAATCAGCCCCAGCATTTT.

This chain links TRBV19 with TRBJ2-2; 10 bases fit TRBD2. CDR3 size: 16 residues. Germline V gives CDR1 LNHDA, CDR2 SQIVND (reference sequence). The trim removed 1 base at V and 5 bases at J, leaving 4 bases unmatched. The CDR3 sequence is CASSIVAGGWTGELFF. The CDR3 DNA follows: TGTGCCAGTAGTATAGTAGCGGGAGGATGGACCGGGGAGCTGTTTTTT.

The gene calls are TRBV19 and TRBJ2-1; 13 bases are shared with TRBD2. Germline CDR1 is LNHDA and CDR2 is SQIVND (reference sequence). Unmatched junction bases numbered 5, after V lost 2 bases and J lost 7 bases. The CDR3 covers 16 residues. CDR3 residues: CASSIRTSGRGNEQFF. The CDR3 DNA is TGTGCCAGTAGTATAAGGACTAGCGGGAGAGGGAATGAGCAGTTCTTC.